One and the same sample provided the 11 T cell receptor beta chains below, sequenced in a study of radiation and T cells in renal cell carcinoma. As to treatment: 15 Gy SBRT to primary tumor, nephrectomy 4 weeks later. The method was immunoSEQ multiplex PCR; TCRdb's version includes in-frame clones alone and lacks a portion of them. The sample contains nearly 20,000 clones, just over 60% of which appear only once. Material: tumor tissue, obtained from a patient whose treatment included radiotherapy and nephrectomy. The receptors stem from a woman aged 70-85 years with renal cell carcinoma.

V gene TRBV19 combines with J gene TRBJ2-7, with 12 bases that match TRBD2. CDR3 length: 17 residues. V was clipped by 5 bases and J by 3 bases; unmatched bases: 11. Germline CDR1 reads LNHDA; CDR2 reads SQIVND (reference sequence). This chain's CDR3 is CASSFLRTSGAHYEQYF. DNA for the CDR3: TGTGCCAGTAGTTTCCTTAGGACTAGCGGGGCACACTACGAGCAGTACTTC.

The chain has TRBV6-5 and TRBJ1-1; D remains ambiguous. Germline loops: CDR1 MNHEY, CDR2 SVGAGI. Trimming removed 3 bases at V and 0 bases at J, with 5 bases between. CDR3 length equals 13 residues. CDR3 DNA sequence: TGTGCCAGCAGTTATTCCATGAACACTGAAGCTTTCTTT. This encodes CASSYSMNTEAFF.

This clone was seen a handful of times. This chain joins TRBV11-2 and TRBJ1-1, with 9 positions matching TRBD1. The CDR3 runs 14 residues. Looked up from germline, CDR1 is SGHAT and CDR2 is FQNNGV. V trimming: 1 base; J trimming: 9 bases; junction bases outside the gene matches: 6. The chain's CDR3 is CASSLVPGQGQAFF. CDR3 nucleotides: TGTGCCAGCAGCTTAGTCCCGGGACAGGGTCAAGCTTTCTTT.

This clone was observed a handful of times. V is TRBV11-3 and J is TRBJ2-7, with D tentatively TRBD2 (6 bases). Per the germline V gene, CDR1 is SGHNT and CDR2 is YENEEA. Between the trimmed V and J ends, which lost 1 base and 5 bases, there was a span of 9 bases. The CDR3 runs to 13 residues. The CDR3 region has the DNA TGTGCCAGCAGCTTAGCCGGGAGCCACGAGCAGTACTTC. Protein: CASSLAGSHEQYF.

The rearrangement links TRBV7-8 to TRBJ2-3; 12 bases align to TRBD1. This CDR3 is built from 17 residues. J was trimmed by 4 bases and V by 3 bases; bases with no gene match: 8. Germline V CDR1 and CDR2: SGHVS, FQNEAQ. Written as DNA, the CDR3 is TGTGCCAGCAGCTTTGGCCCCGGGACAGGGGGCGCAGATACGCAGTATTTT. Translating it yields CASSFGPGTGGADTQYF.

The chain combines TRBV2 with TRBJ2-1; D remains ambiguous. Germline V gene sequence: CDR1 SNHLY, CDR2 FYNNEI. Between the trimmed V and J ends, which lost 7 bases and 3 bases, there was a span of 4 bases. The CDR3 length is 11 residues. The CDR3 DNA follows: TGTGCCAGCACTCGCTACAATGAGCAGTTCTTC. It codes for CASTRYNEQFF.

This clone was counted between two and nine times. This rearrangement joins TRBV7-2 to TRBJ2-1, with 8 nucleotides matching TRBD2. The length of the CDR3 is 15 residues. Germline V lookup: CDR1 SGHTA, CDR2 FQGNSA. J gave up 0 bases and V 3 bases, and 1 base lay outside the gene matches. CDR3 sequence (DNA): TGTGCCAGCAGCTTCCGGGGGGGCTCCTACAATGAGCAGTTCTTC. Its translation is CASSFRGGSYNEQFF.

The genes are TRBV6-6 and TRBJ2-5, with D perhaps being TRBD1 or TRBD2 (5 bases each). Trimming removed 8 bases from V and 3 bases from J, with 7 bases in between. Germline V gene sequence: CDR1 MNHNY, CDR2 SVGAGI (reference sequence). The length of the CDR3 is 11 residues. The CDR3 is CASGTEETQYF. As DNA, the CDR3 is TGTGCCAGCGGGACGGAAGAGACCCAGTACTTC.

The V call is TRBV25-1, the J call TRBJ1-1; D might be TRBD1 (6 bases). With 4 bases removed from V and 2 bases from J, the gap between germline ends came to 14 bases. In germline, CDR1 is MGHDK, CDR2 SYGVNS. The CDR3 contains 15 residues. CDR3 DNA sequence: TGTGCCAGCAGTGGAAAACAGGGTTATAACACTGAAGCTTTCTTT. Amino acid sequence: CASSGKQGYNTEAFF.

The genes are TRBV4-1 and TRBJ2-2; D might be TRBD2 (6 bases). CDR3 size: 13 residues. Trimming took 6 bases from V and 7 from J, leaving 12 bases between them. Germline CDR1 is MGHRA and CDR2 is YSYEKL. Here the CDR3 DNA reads TGCGCCAGCAGGCTGAGGGAGGACGGGGAGCTGTTTTTT. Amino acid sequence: CASRLREDGELFF.

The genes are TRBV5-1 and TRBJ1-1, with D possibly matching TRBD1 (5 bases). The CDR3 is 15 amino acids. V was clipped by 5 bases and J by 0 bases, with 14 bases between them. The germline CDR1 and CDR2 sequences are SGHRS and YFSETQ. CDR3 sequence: CASREQGPMNTEAFF. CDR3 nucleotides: TGCGCCAGCAGGGAGCAGGGCCCGATGAACACTGAAGCTTTCTTT.